Only a few counts were recorded for the clone carrying this T cell receptor (beta chain). What it recognizes is unknown. The source of the sample is a study of blood T cells in healthy people across ages. The people who gave samples were healthy Caucasians from Russia, aged about 6 to 95. Germline V gene lookup returns CDR1 SGHTA and CDR2 FQGNSA. The CDR3 has 16 amino acids. Trimming removed 3 bases from V and 6 bases from J; junction bases left unmatched: 13. Study-level results: Donor CMV infection status was unknown, possibly confounding age-related changes in expanded clonotypes.

Primed by a sample-barcoded 5' primer and a J-beta primer mix, a second PCR proceeded for about 6 to 11 cycles. TCRdb re-derived calls from the 5' RACE reads in MiXCR, one entry per CDR3 protein. The repertoire consists of roughly 1,500,000 distinct CDR3 sequences, with roughly 40% occurring once and the leading ten covering 7.9%. The J gene is TRBJ1-2, the V gene TRBV7-2, with TRBD1 identical over 7 bases. This sequence was found in a woman younger than 30 in good health. The sequenced sample was blood. The CDR3 sequence: CASSFTPATGSNGYTF. CDR3 in DNA: TGTGCCAGCAGCTTTACCCCGGCGACAGGGTCTAATGGCTACACCTTC.